This T cell receptor beta chain was obtained from a study of response to subunit inactivated influenza vaccine (dated by TCRdb to 2017 to 2018). In terms of the full investigation: Deep quantitative T cell receptor repertoire profiling was used in the study to track responses to a trivalent subunit inactivated influenza vaccine.

Overall results and qualifications from the work: The authors suggested that each seasonal influenza vaccination may recruit only a limited number of new T cells.

This clonotype showed up many times. No antigen is known for it. No quality values exist for individual bases; no much larger clone is one base distant. Compared with germline, V lacks 4 bases and J lacks 0 bases; bases without a gene match: 3. The CDR3 runs 15 amino acids, cysteine and phenylalanine included. The entry retains the CDR3 DNA only, 45 bases that are in frame from base 1. Looking up the germline V gene yields CDR1 MNHNS and CDR2 SASEGT. Libraries were constructed by RT-PCR. These reads were obtained on an Illumina HiSeq 2500. The public reads were reanalyzed by TCRdb: fastp trimming at Q25, MiXCR alignment, in-frame beta chains only. Each record represents a unique CDR3 protein, reported with the most common genes and DNA among its rows. The table for this sample lists about 780,000 distinct CDR3 sequences; roughly 20% of them were counted only once. The ten top clones hold around 9.9% of the sample.

The receptor's source is a middle-aged man who received an inactivated influenza vaccine. Donor details come from another sample of the same person, matched by shared clones. Recombination linked TRBV6-1 to TRBJ1-3; 7 junctional bases match TRBD1. Sequenced here: PBMCs from blood, sampled more than 4 days after vaccination. For the CDR3, the sequence is CASSAGQYSGNTIYF. The nucleotide sequence is given as TGTGCCAGCAGTGCGGGACAGTACTCTGGAAACACCATATATTTT.